The clone carrying this T cell receptor (beta chain) was detected only a few times. As yet, its antigen is unknown. The TCR beta libraries were generated through quantitative 5'-RACE incorporating molecular barcodes. From the 5' RACE reads, TCRdb called clonotypes with MiXCR, one entry per CDR3 protein. The data show a few hundred thousand distinct CDR3 sequences, about 18% seen once. The source of the sample is a study of CD8 T cells in ankylosing spondylitis. Study outcomes and limitations: The study identified a TCR beta motif of under ten highly homologous variants that appeared characteristic of ankylosing spondylitis blood. In the blood and synovial fluid of reactive arthritis, some motif variants had been previously reported. Disease-associated clones were CD8+ and fairly uncommon in peripheral blood.

V was clipped by 8 bases and J by 0 bases; unmatched bases: 12. There are 16 residues in the CDR3. CDR1 and CDR2 from the germline V gene are SQVTM and ANQGSEA. The receptor was isolated from a male donor with ankylosing spondylitis or in good health (not recorded which). The V call is TRBV29-1, the J call TRBJ2-2; 7 nucleotides line up with TRBD2. The specimen was blood, either unsorted or a sorted T cell fraction (not recorded which). CDR3 protein: CSSSPPSGSNTGELFF. In nucleotides, the CDR3 is TGCAGCTCCTCCCCCCCTAGCGGTTCGAACACCGGGGAGCTGTTTTTT.